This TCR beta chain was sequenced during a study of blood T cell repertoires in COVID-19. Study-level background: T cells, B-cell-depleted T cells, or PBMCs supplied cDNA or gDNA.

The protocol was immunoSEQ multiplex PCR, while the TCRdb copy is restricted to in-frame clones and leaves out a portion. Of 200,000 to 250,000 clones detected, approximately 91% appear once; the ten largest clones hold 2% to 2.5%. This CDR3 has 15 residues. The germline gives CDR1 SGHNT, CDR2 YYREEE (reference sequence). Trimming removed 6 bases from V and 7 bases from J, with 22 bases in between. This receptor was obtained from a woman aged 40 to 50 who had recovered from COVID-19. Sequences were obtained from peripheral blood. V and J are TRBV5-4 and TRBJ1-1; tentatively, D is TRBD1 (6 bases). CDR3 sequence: CASTRGGPKFIEAFF. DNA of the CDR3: TGTGCCAGCACCCGGGGGGGGCCAAAGTTTATTGAAGCTTTCTTT.